This T cell receptor (beta chain) was retrieved from a study of cytomegalovirus exposure and HLA in healthy donors. Findings and limits, study-wide: More clonal expansion characterized HLA-associated TCR beta chains than equally common others in a later analysis. Later analysis suggested most CMV-associated TCR beta chains were HLA-restricted.

The PCR employed 60 Vbeta primers together with 13 Jbeta primers. TCRdb's copy holds only in-frame clones and misses some; the assay was immunoSEQ multiplex PCR. The repertoire consists of under 200,000 clones, with roughly 80% occurring once and the leading ten covering less than 1%. As for this clone: What it recognizes is unknown.

CDR3 length: 15 amino acids. V was pared by 3 bases and J by 5 bases, with 8 bases of the junction left unmatched. Germline V gene lookup returns CDR1 MGHDK and CDR2 SYGVNS. Sequencing was carried out using PBMCs. The receptor was isolated from a girl aged 2-10 years in good health and CMV-seropositive. The chain couples TRBV25-1 to TRBJ2-5; 8 bases map to TRBD1. Here the CDR3 DNA reads TGTGCCAGCAGTGACCAGGGGGCGGGCGGGGAGACCCAGTACTTC. Amino acids: CASSDQGAGGETQYF. Together with reference TRBV25-1 and TRBJ2-5, the CDR3 gives the full variable domain: EADIYQTPRYLVIGTGKKITLECSQTMGHDKMYWYQQDPGMELHLIHYSYGVNSTEKGDLSSESTVSRIRTEHFPLTLESARPSHTSQYLCASSDQGAGGETQYFGPGTRLLVL.